This TCR beta chain was identified in a study of T cell repertoires in cytomegalovirus infection. Study-level background: TCR beta signatures that were public indicated CMV infection and matching HLA type. Whole-study findings and limits: CMV carriers with the relevant HLA were identified by cumulative public TCR beta family frequency. Across the ex vivo response, the dominant clonotypes were HLA-C-restricted CMV-specific TCR beta clonotypes.

TCRdb analysed the reads with MiXCR anew, one entry per CDR3 protein. There are about 310,000 distinct CDR3 sequences in the sample; around a sixth occur only once, and around 12% lies in the top ten. There are 16 residues in the CDR3. With V trimmed by 6 bases and J by 2 bases, 6 bases remained unmatched. Germline V gene lookup returns CDR1 LNHDA and CDR2 SQIVND (reference sequence). Worth noting for this clonotype: Its antigen is not known.

The receptor comes from a human donor in good health (CMV status not recorded). Some clones in this sample may be carry-over from other donors' samples. Sample: PBMCs. The chain is built from TRBV19 and TRBJ1-5; TRBD1 agrees at 11 bases. In DNA form, the CDR3 reads TGTGCCAGTAGGGCTCGGACAGGGGGCCGCAATCAGCCCCAGCATTTT. Amino acids: CASRARTGGRNQPQHF. The complete variable domain, with remaining parts taken from reference TRBV19 and TRBJ1-5, reads DGGITQSPKYLFRKEGQNVTLSCEQNLNHDAMYWYRQDPGQGLRLIYYSQIVNDFQKGDIAEGYSVSREKKESFPLTVTSAQKNPTAFYLCASRARTGGRNQPQHFGDGTRLSIL.